One sample yielded the 21 T cell receptor beta chains listed below, sequenced in a study of T-cell memory formation after mild COVID-19. From the 5' RACE reads, TCRdb called clonotypes with MiXCR, one entry per CDR3 protein. In the table there are about 350,000 distinct CDR3 sequences, 20% to 25% of which are singletons. The sequenced sample was PBMCs or a T cell subset sorted from them (not recorded which). All receptors come from a man younger than 30 who had mild COVID-19 (a few samples of this study predate the infection). Cell type and time point are not known.

This clonotype has a single count. V usage is TRBV7-2 and J usage is TRBJ2-2; D not certain. CDR3 length: 13 amino acids. Looked up from germline, CDR1 is SGHTA and CDR2 is FQGNSA. Trimming left V 7 bases short and J 6 bases short, with 12 bases between. CDR3 DNA: TGTGCCAGCACTGAACAGAAGGCCGGGGAGCTGTTTTTT. Its protein product is CASTEQKAGELFF.

V gene TRBV11-2 combines with J gene TRBJ2-4; D may be TRBD2 (5 bases). Germline loops: CDR1 SGHAT, CDR2 FQNNGV. This CDR3 region has 13 residues. V lost 8 bases and J 0 bases, leaving 8 bases between the germline ends. In DNA, the CDR3 is TGTGCCAGCTCCGGACTAGCCAAAAACATTCAGTACTTC. Its translation: CASSGLAKNIQYF.

This clonotype turned up a few times. The V gene is TRBV25-1, the J gene TRBJ1-5, with unresolved D. Per the germline V gene, CDR1 is MGHDK and CDR2 is SYGVNS. CDR3 length: 12 amino acids. Trimming took off 10 bases at V and 3 bases at J, with 10 bases between the two ends. This CDR3 is CANAKFNQPQHF. Here the CDR3 DNA reads TGTGCCAACGCGAAATTCAATCAGCCCCAGCATTTT. The variable domain in full, completed from reference TRBV25-1 and TRBJ1-5, reads EADIYQTPRYLVIGTGKKITLECSQTMGHDKMYWYQQDPGMELHLIHYSYGVNSTEKGDLSSESTVSRIRTEHFPLTLESARPSHTSQYLCANAKFNQPQHFGDGTRLSIL.

This chain joins TRBV9 and TRBJ2-7; 9 bases are shared with TRBD1. Germline V lookup: CDR1 SGDLS, CDR2 YYNGEE. Losses at the gene ends were 4 bases for V and 1 base for J; bases not matched to a gene: 6. This CDR3 is built from 15 residues. The CDR3 DNA sequence: TGTGCCAGCAGCATGGGGGACAGGGCTTCCTACGAGCAGTACTTC. Residues: CASSMGDRASYEQYF.

This clonotype was seen more than once but under ten times. A read error may explain this, as a much larger clone is one base away. The chain is built from TRBV5-5 and TRBJ2-3, with 8 bases lining up with TRBD2. The CDR3 spans 18 residues. Germline loops: CDR1 SGHKS, CDR2 YYEKEE (reference sequence). The V and J ends lost 1 base and 8 bases, in that order; junction bases with no gene match: 18. The CDR3 loop reads CASSLKATRLASSGTQYF. CDR3 nucleotides: TGTGCCAGCAGCTTGAAGGCAACCCGACTAGCGTCCTCGGGTACGCAGTATTTT.

V is TRBV15 and J is TRBJ2-3; TRBD1 matches at 7 bases. The V and J ends lost 1 base and 5 bases, in that order; junction bases with no gene match: 3. Looked up from germline, CDR1 is LNHNV and CDR2 is YYDKDF (reference sequence). CDR3 size: 14 residues. The chain's CDR3 is CATSRVQGVDTQYF. The CDR3 bases are TGTGCCACCAGCAGAGTCCAGGGGGTAGATACGCAGTATTTT.

This clonotype turned up a few times. The J gene is TRBJ1-5, the V gene TRBV28; the match to TRBD1 covers 9 bases. V was clipped by 6 bases and J by 5 bases; unmatched bases: 14. CDR1 is MDHEN and CDR2 is SYDVKM in the germline V gene. The CDR3 spans 17 residues. CDR3 nucleotides: TGTGCCAGCAGCTACAAGGGACAGGGACGCGGTGATCAGCCCCAGCATTTT. This encodes CASSYKGQGRGDQPQHF.

The chain uses TRBV4-3 and TRBJ1-5; the D is unclear. Germline assignment: CDR1 LGHNA and CDR2 YSLEER. The CDR3 totals 14 residues. The V end lost 4 bases, the J end lost 0 bases, and 7 bases lay between the germline ends. CDR3 in DNA: TGCGCCAGCAGCCCAACCCCTAGCAATCAGCCCCAGCATTTT. Translation gives CASSPTPSNQPQHF.

This clonotype showed up just once. V is TRBV10-3 and J is TRBJ1-2, with 9 bases aligning to TRBD1. V gave up 5 bases and J gave up 6 bases; unmatched junction bases: 13. Per the germline V gene, CDR1 is ENHRY and CDR2 is SYGVKD. This CDR3 is 16 amino acids long. The DNA for the CDR3 is TGTGCCATCAGTCCCGAGACAGGGGGGGAGAGGGATGGCTACACCTTC. It yields the protein CAISPETGGERDGYTF.

This chain connects TRBV20-1 to TRBJ1-2, with 8 positions matching TRBD1. This CDR3 is 18 amino acids long. V was clipped by 3 bases and J by 6 bases; unmatched bases: 21. Germline assignment: CDR1 DFQATT and CDR2 SNEGSKA (reference sequence). CDR3 nucleotides: TGCAGTGCTAGTGACCCCCGAGGCGGGACAGGCCTAACGGATGGCTACACCTTC. It yields the protein CSASDPRGGTGLTDGYTF.

The chain is built from TRBV28 and TRBJ1-1, with D uncertain. The length of the CDR3 is 13 residues. CDR1 is MDHEN and CDR2 is SYDVKM in the germline V gene. V was cut by 5 bases and J by 3 bases, with 10 bases left in between. CDR3 sequence: CASSLPGDTEAFF. The DNA for the CDR3 is TGTGCCAGCAGTCTTCCCGGGGACACTGAAGCTTTCTTT.

The V gene is TRBV7-2, the J gene TRBJ1-6; no reliable D call. The CDR3 runs 15 residues. Trimming stripped 6 bases from V and 9 bases from J, with 18 bases between. CDR1 and CDR2 from the germline V gene are SGHTA and FQGNSA. CDR3 sequence reads: CASRPIRGGGSPLHF. CDR3 coding DNA: TGTGCCAGCAGACCCATCCGGGGTGGAGGTTCACCCCTCCACTTT.

This clonotype appeared a few times. The J gene is TRBJ2-1, the V gene TRBV5-5; D is unresolved. V lost 4 bases and J 8 bases, leaving 10 bases between the germline ends. The CDR3 is 12 amino acids. Germline V lookup: CDR1 SGHKS, CDR2 YYEKEE (reference sequence). Here the CDR3 DNA reads TGTGCCAGCAGCCTCCCCCTGCATGAGCAGTTCTTC. Its translation: CASSLPLHEQFF. The full variable domain, with the rest looked up from reference TRBV5-5 and TRBJ2-1, is DAGVTQSPTHLIKTRGQQVTLRCSPISGHKSVSWYQQVLGQGPQFIFQYYEKEERGRGNFPDRFSARQFPNYSSELNVNALLLGDSALYLCASSLPLHEQFFGPGTRLTVL.

The V call is TRBV5-1, the J call TRBJ1-1; D gene unclear. Germline CDR1 reads SGHRS; CDR2 reads YFSETQ. V shed 2 bases and J shed 2 bases, with 13 bases lying between them. The CDR3 runs to 15 residues. CDR3 sequence: CASSFEGRGNTEAFF. The CDR3 region has the DNA TGCGCCAGCAGCTTTGAGGGCCGGGGTAACACTGAAGCTTTCTTT.

This clonotype was seen only a few times. This chain links TRBV21-1 with TRBJ1-2; the table names TRBD1, a call not compared with the DNA. TRBV21-1 corresponds to a pseudogene. The CDR3 loop spans 15 amino acids. This chain's CDR3 is CASSKWGQGKSGYTF. The CDR3 DNA follows: TGTGCCAGCAGCAAATGGGGACAGGGGAAAAGTGGCTACACCTTC.

In this sample, this clonotype turned up many times. The genes are TRBV7-2 and TRBJ2-2; D is undetermined. The CDR3 covers 12 residues. V dropped 5 bases and J dropped 3 bases, with 4 bases sitting between them. The germline CDR1 and CDR2 sequences are SGHTA and FQGNSA. CDR3 in amino acids: CASSAYTGELFF. The CDR3 DNA is TGTGCCAGCAGCGCTTACACCGGGGAGCTGTTTTTT.

This clonotype was counted only a few times. V and J are TRBV7-2 and TRBJ2-2; D remains unclear. Trimming cost V 4 bases and J 0 bases, with 12 bases left between them. The germline V gene encodes CDR1 SGHTA and CDR2 FQGNSA. CDR3 length: 16 residues. The CDR3 DNA is TGTGCCAGCAGCTCACAGACGGGCGCGAACACCGGGGAGCTGTTTTTT. Protein sequence: CASSSQTGANTGELFF.

This clonotype was counted between two and nine times. The V and J genes are TRBV27 and TRBJ2-3; D remains ambiguous. V dropped 6 bases and J dropped 5 bases, with 9 bases sitting between them. Germline CDR1 is MNHEY and CDR2 is SMNVEV (reference sequence). This CDR3 has 12 residues. For the CDR3, the DNA is TGTGCCAGCAGGGTGGGTCGAGATACGCAGTATTTT. It codes for CASRVGRDTQYF.

The chain has TRBV19 and TRBJ1-5; possible D gene TRBD1, 6 bases. This CDR3 comprises 16 residues. Germline CDR1 LNHDA, CDR2 SQIVND (reference sequence). Trimming removed 2 bases at V and 2 bases at J, with 13 bases between. CDR3 protein: CASSIRRQVRNQPQHF. The CDR3 bases are TGTGCCAGTAGTATACGTAGACAGGTTCGCAATCAGCCCCAGCATTTT.

The chain couples TRBV6-5 to TRBJ2-1, with D maybe TRBD1 (6 bases). V shed 6 bases and J shed 1 base, with 13 bases lying between them. This CDR3 has 15 amino acids. Germline assignment: CDR1 MNHEY and CDR2 SVGAGI. The CDR3 DNA reads TGTGCCAGCAGCCCTACAGGGAAATCCTACAATGAGCAGTTCTTC. Translating it yields CASSPTGKSYNEQFF.

This clonotype was picked up a small number of times. The V call is TRBV14, the J call TRBJ2-1; D perhaps matches TRBD1 (5 bases). The CDR3 spans 15 residues. Germline lookup yields CDR1 SGHDN and CDR2 FVKESK. V dropped 3 bases and J dropped 6 bases, with 15 bases sitting between them. The CDR3 loop is CASSQYPDSSNEQFF. The CDR3 DNA is TGTGCCAGCAGCCAGTATCCAGACAGTTCCAATGAGCAGTTCTTC.